The sequence of this T cell receptor beta chain was determined in a study of response to subunit inactivated influenza vaccine listed by TCRdb under 2018. Regarding the research as a whole: The study used deep quantitative T cell receptor repertoire profiling to track responses to a trivalent subunit inactivated influenza vaccine. Overall results and qualifications from the work: The authors suggested that each seasonal influenza vaccination may recruit only a limited number of new T cells.

The library was prepared using RT-PCR. The instrument given in TCRdb is Illumina HiSeq 2500. Clones were called with MiXCR by TCRdb after fastp trimmed the public reads at Q25, and only in-frame beta chains were retained. CDR3 protein sequences are deduplicated, and each keeps its most common genes and DNA. Present in this sample are around 520,000 distinct CDR3 sequences, roughly 25% of which were seen just once. The leading ten clones occupy around 2% of the sample. This clonotype has just a few counts. The target of this receptor is not known. No base quality information exists; no much larger clone differs at one position. Relative to germline, V is missing 1 base and J is missing 9 bases, with 6 bases of the junction outside any gene match. From the germline V gene, CDR1 is LGHNA and CDR2 is YNFKEQ. The CDR3 runs 15 residues from the cysteine to the phenylalanine. Only the CDR3 DNA is retained, 45 bases long and in frame from the first base.

The receptor comes from a man aged 50 to 60 who received an inactivated influenza vaccine. Donor details come from another sample of the same person, matched by shared clones. The source was CD4+ T cells sorted from PBMCs, collected around 5 days after vaccination. The chain joins TRBV4-2 to TRBJ1-6; the junction holds 7 bases that match TRBD1. The CDR3: CASSQGQGGGSPLHF. DNA sequence: TGTGCCAGCAGCCAAGGGCAGGGGGGTGGTTCACCCCTCCACTTT.